This T cell receptor (beta chain) was retrieved from a study of T cell repertoires in cytomegalovirus infection. TCRdb re-called the reads with MiXCR, one entry per CDR3 protein. The sample contains about 310,000 distinct CDR3 sequences, around 9.1% of which appear only once. This clonotype was observed many times. Unmatched junction bases numbered 12, after V lost 4 bases and J lost 4 bases. The CDR3 loop spans 16 amino acids. Germline V gene lookup returns CDR1 SGHDT and CDR2 YYEEEE. The receptor was derived from a human donor in good health (CMV status not recorded). Some clones in this sample may be carry-over from other donors' samples. Sample: PBMCs. J is TRBJ2-3 and V is TRBV5-6; 7 bases are shared with TRBD1. The CDR3 protein is CASSAADRALSDTQYF. The CDR3 DNA reads TGTGCCAGCAGCGCCGCCGACAGGGCCTTATCAGATACGCAGTATTTT.